This TCR beta chain appears in the sequencing data of a study of blood T cells in healthy people across ages. Overall study: Template-switching capture recovered about one barcoded beta molecule per two T cells. Overall study findings and caveats: The fall in TCR beta diversity per million T cells was roughly linear with age.

About this clonotype: Antigen specificity is unknown.

Combining a sample-barcoded 5' primer with a J-beta primer mix, a second PCR ran for roughly 6 to 11 cycles. TCRdb analysed the 5' RACE reads with MiXCR anew, one entry per CDR3 protein. Altogether roughly 2 million distinct CDR3 sequences are present, around half being singletons, with the ten largest covering 2.1%. The V gene end was trimmed by 3 bases and the J gene end by 8 bases; junction bases not matched to a gene: 2. CDR3 length: 13 residues. In germline, CDR1 is LGHNA, CDR2 YNFKEQ. Russia was home to the donors, healthy Caucasian individuals aged about 6 to 90. RNA extraction gave at least 5.5 micrograms of total RNA per sample.

The source of this sequence is a woman aged 40 to 50 in good health. The chain joins TRBV4-2 to TRBJ2-1; 9 positions match TRBD2. Material: blood. The chain's CDR3 is CASSQGLAYEQFF. The CDR3 DNA reads TGTGCCAGCAGCCAGGGACTAGCATATGAGCAGTTCTTC.